This T cell receptor (beta chain) is from a study of blood T cell repertoires in COVID-19. Study-wide context: Material from acute and convalescent COVID-19 was sourced from the United States, Italy and Spain.

This clone was seen just once. In the authors' methods: Amplification of reference gene primers was used by the study to estimate nucleated cell counts. Sequencing used immunoSEQ multiplex PCR; TCRdb keeps in-frame clones, though not all of them. The DNA gave D and trimming, while V, J and clone size come from that table. This table has 110,000 to 150,000 clones, just under 85% appearing once. There are 15 residues in the CDR3. CDR1 is MNHNY, CDR2 SVGAGI, per germline (reference sequence). V was clipped by 8 bases and J by 3 bases, with 14 bases between them. The clonotype was recovered from a woman older than 75 with acute or convalescent COVID-19. The sample was peripheral blood. The V and J genes are TRBV6-6 and TRBJ1-6; D might be TRBD1 (5 bases). The CDR3 DNA reads TGTGCCAGCGGGCAGGGATATAACTATAATTCACCCCTCCACTTT. It codes for CASGQGYNYNSPLHF.